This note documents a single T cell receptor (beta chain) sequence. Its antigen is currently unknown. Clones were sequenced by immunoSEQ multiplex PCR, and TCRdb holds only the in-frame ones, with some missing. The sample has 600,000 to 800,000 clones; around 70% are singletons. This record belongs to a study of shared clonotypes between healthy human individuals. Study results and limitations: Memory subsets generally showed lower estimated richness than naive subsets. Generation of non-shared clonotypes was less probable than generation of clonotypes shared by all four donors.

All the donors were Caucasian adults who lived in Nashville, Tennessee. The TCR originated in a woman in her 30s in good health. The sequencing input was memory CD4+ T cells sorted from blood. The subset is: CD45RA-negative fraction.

The CDR3 spells CASIRTGGSAEKLFF. DNA of the CDR3: TGTGCCAGCATCCGGACAGGGGGCTCGGCTGAAAAACTGTTTTTT. J is TRBJ1-4 and V is TRBV2, with 11 bases matching TRBD1. Per germline, CDR1 SNHLY and CDR2 FYNNEI. With V trimmed by 7 bases and J by 7 bases, 8 bases remained unmatched. The CDR3 is 15 amino acids.